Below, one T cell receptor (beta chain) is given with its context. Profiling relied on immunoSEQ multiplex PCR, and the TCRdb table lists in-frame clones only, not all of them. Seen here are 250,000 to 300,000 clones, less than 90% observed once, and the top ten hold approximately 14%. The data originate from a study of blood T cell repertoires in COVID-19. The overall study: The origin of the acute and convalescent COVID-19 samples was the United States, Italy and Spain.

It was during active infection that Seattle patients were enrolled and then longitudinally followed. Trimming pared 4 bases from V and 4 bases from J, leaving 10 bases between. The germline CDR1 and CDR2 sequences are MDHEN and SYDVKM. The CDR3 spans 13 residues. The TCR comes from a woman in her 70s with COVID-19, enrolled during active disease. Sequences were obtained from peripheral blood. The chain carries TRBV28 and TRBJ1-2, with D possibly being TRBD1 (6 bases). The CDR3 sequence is CASSSGALYGYTF. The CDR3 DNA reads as TGTGCCAGCAGTTCAGGGGCCCTCTATGGCTACACCTTC.